This paragraph reports one TCR beta chain. The antigen remains undetermined. Only in-frame clones appear in the TCRdb table, and some are missing; sequencing was by immunoSEQ multiplex PCR. The sample contains about 84,000 clones, approximately 95% of which appear only once. Germline V gene data show CDR1 as PRHDT and CDR2 as FYEKMQ (reference sequence). The CDR3 is 15 amino acids. The germline V and J ends were trimmed by 3 bases and 2 bases, with 8 bases remaining between them. The data were taken from a study of OX40 agonist ivuxolimab in advanced cancers. At the level of the study: Intravenous ivuxolimab was administered to patients every 2 weeks at 0.01 to 10 mg/kg. Findings of the study overall: Researchers did not establish what antigens the expanded peripheral T cells target. Relative to CD4+ cells, CD8+ T cells on average had more expanded clones.

The gene calls are TRBV13 and TRBJ1-6; tentative D call: TRBD1 (6 bases). The sample here was CD4+ or CD8+ T cells sorted from blood, taken in a trial of the OX40 agonist ivuxolimab. This TCR was sampled from an adult with an advanced solid tumor such as melanoma, head and neck, liver or kidney cancer. CDR3 amino acids: CASSFRGTYNSPLHF. The CDR3 DNA sequence: TGTGCCAGCAGCTTCAGGGGTACCTATAATTCACCCCTCCACTTT.